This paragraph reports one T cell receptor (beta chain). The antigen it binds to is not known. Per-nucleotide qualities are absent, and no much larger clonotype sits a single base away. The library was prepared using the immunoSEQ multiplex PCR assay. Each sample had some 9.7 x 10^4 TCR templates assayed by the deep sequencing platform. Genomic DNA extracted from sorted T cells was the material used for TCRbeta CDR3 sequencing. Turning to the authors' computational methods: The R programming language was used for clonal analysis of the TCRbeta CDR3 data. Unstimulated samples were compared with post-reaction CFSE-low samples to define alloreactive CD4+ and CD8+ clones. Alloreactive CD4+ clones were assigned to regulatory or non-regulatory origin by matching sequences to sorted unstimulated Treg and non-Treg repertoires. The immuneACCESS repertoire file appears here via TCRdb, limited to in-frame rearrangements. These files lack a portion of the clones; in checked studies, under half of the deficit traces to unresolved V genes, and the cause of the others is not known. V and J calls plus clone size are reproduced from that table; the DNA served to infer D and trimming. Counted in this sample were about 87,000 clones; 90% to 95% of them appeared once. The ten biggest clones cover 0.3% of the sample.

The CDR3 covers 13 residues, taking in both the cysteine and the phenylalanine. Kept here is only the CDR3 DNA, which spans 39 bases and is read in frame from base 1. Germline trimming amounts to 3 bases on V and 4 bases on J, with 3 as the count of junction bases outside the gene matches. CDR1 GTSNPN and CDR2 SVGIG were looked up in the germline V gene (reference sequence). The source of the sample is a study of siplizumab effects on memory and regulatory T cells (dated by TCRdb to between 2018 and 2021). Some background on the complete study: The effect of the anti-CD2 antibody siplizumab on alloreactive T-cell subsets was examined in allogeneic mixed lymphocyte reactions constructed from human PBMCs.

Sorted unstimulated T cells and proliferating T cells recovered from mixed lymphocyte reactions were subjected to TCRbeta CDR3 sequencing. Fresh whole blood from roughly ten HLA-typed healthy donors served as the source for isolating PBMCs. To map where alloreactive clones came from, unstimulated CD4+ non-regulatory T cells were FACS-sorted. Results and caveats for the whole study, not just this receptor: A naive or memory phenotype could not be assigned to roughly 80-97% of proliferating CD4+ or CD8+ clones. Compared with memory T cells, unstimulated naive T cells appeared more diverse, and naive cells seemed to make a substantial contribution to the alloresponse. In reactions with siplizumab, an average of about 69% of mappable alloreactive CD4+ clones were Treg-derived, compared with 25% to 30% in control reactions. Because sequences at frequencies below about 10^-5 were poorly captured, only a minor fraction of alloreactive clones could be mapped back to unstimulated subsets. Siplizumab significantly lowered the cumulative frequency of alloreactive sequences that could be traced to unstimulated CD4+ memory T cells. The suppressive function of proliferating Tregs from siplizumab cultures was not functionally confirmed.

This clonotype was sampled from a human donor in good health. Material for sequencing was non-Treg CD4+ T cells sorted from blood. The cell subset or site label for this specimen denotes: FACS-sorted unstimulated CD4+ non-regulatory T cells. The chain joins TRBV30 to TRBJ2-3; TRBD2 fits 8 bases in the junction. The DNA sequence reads TGTGCCTGGAGAGGAGCGGGGGCAGATACGCAGTATTTT. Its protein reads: CAWRGAGADTQYF.